The 19 T cell receptor beta chains given below trace back to one sample, sequenced in a study of blood T cell repertoires in COVID-19. The table came from immunoSEQ multiplex PCR; TCRdb's copy has only in-frame clones and leaves some out. The sample lists 200,000 or so clones; over 70% were seen once. Sequencing was done on a sample of peripheral blood. Receptor source: a man between 60 and 75 years old with active or convalescent COVID-19.

J is TRBJ1-3 and V is TRBV5-1, with 8 bases aligning to TRBD1. The germline V gene encodes CDR1 SGHRS and CDR2 YFSETQ. V was clipped by 4 bases and J by 3 bases; unmatched bases: 6. The CDR3 totals 15 residues. The CDR3 region is CASSPTDRGGNTIYF. The CDR3 region has the DNA TGCGCCAGCAGCCCCACCGACAGGGGTGGAAACACCATATATTTT.

The table lists this clone with a few counts. The CDR3: CASSQGLGVTYNEQFF. CDR3 nucleotide sequence: TGCGCCAGCAGCCAAGGCCTAGGAGTAACCTACAATGAGCAGTTCTTC. This sequence joins TRBV4-3 and TRBJ2-1; D remains unclear. The CDR3 spans 16 residues. Germline V gene lookup returns CDR1 LGHNA and CDR2 YSLEER. V was pared by 1 base and J by 2 bases, with 12 bases between.

Comments on this clone: Other DNA sequences in this sample translate to the same CDR3. The chain uses TRBV7-2 and TRBJ2-7; 7 bases align to TRBD1. V gave up 6 bases and J gave up 0 bases; unmatched junction bases: 5. Germline V CDR1 and CDR2: SGHTA, FQGNSA. The CDR3 sequence is 14 residues long. This CDR3 reads CASSRDSSSYEQYF. As DNA, the CDR3 is TGTGCCAGCAGTCGGGACAGTAGCTCCTACGAGCAGTACTTC.

The chain links TRBV7-2 to TRBJ2-7; weak D call: TRBD2 (5 bases). The V gene's germline CDR1 is SGHTA and CDR2 FQGNSA. The CDR3 is 15 amino acids. Trimming took off 1 base at V and 1 base at J, with 11 bases between the two ends. CDR3 nucleotides: TGTGCCAGCAGCTTAGAGGCTGGACTGTCCTACGAGCAGTACTTC. It is translated as CASSLEAGLSYEQYF.

This chain connects TRBV30 to TRBJ2-7; 8 bases fit TRBD2. This CDR3 spans 13 amino acids. The germline V gene encodes CDR1 GTSNPN and CDR2 SVGIG (reference sequence). The V segment lost 4 bases and the J segment 4 bases; nucleotides outside the gene matches: 6. This chain's CDR3 is CAWIRAGGYEQYF. DNA for the CDR3: TGTGCCTGGATCCGGGCGGGAGGTTACGAGCAGTACTTC.

This chain uses TRBV7-8 with TRBJ2-7; 11 nucleotides align to TRBD2. Germline V gene lookup returns CDR1 SGHVS and CDR2 FQNEAQ. With 4 bases clipped from V and 0 bases from J, the junction kept 5 bases outside the gene matches. The CDR3 runs to 16 residues. The CDR3 spells CASSSPGTSGSYEQYF. The CDR3 region has the DNA TGTGCCAGCAGCTCCCCCGGGACTAGCGGCTCCTACGAGCAGTACTTC. Drawing the rest from reference TRBV7-8 and TRBJ2-7, the complete variable domain is GAGVSQSPRYKVAKRGQDVALRCDPISGHVSLFWYQQALGQGPEFLTYFQNEAQLDKSGLPSDRFFAERPEGSVSTLKIQRTQQEDSAVYLCASSSPGTSGSYEQYFGPGTRLTVT.

The V gene is TRBV6-5, the J gene TRBJ1-5, with 8 bases aligning to TRBD1. The CDR3 length is 15 residues. Trimming cost V 6 bases and J 2 bases; bases outside gene matches: 6. CDR1 is MNHEY and CDR2 is SVGAGI in the germline V gene. The DNA of the CDR3 is TGTGCCAGCAGAAAACAGGGGGGAGGCAATCAGCCCCAGCATTTT. Residues: CASRKQGGGNQPQHF.

The chain links TRBV5-1 to TRBJ2-2; 7 bases fit TRBD1. CDR3 length: 14 residues. Unmatched junction bases numbered 4, after V lost 1 base and J lost 7 bases. The V gene's germline CDR1 is SGHRS and CDR2 YFSETQ. The DNA for the CDR3 is TGCGCCAGCAGCTTGAGGGGGCCGGACGGGGAGCTGTTTTTT. This sequence encodes CASSLRGPDGELFF. Variable domain in full (rest from reference TRBV5-1 and TRBJ2-2): KAGVTQTPRYLIKTRGQQVTLSCSPISGHRSVSWYQQTPGQGLQFLFEYFSETQRNKGNFPGRFSGRQFSNSRSEMNVSTLELGDSALYLCASSLRGPDGELFFGEGSRLTVL.

The rearrangement joins TRBV18 to TRBJ1-1, with a weak D call TRBD1 (5 bases). This CDR3 is 14 amino acids long. Germline V CDR1 and CDR2: KGHSH, LQKENI. Trimming took off 8 bases at V and 3 bases at J, with 16 bases between the two ends. The CDR3 DNA reads as TGTGCCAGCATTCCCCAGGGTGGGTACACTGAAGCTTTCTTT. Protein: CASIPQGGYTEAFF. The variable domain in full, completed from reference TRBV18 and TRBJ1-1, reads NAGVMQNPRHLVRRRGQEARLRCSPMKGHSHVYWYRQLPEEGLKFMVYLQKENIIDESGMPKERFSAEFPKEGPSILRIQQVVRGDSAAYFCASIPQGGYTEAFFGQGTRLTVV.

The CDR3 region has the DNA TGTGCCAGCAGCTTACGCCCCGGGACTAGCGGGAGGATCGGGGAGCTGTTTTTT. Residues: CASSLRPGTSGRIGELFF. J is TRBJ2-2 and V is TRBV7-2; 15 nucleotides agree with TRBD2. The germline V gene encodes CDR1 SGHTA and CDR2 FQGNSA. V shed 2 bases, J shed 7 bases, and the junction held 8 bases outside the gene matches. The CDR3 spans 18 residues.

This clone was detected only once. The chain uses TRBV7-3 and TRBJ2-1, with D possibly TRBD2 on 6 matching bases. The length of the CDR3 is 13 residues. CDR1 is SGHTA and CDR2 is FQGTGA in the germline V gene. Trimming pared 2 bases from V and 6 bases from J, leaving 8 bases between. CDR3 nucleotides: TGTGCCAGCAGCTTAGGAGGGCGCAATGAGCAGTTCTTC. This translates into CASSLGGRNEQFF.

This chain links TRBV7-9 with TRBJ2-1; 7 bases fit TRBD2. Germline CDR1 is SEHNR and CDR2 is FQNEAQ (reference sequence). With 5 bases clipped from V and 6 bases from J, the junction kept 10 bases outside the gene matches. The CDR3 runs to 15 residues. CDR3 sequence (DNA): TGTGCCAGCAGCGGTCCACGGGGGGTGGGCAATGAGCAGTTCTTC. Residues: CASSGPRGVGNEQFF.

The V call is TRBV28, the J call TRBJ2-1; 8 nucleotides line up with TRBD2. Germline CDR1 and CDR2: MDHEN and SYDVKM. This CDR3 contains 17 residues. V was pared by 5 bases and J by 1 base, with 10 bases of the junction left unmatched. The CDR3 protein is CASSPGAGEGSYNEQFF. DNA for the CDR3: TGTGCCAGCAGTCCAGGAGCGGGAGAGGGATCCTACAATGAGCAGTTCTTC.

Turning to this clone: The sample holds other DNA sequences that translate to the same CDR3. DNA of the CDR3: TGCGCCAGCAGCCAGATGACTAGCGGGAGCTACGAGCAGTACTTC. It yields the protein CASSQMTSGSYEQYF. The V call is TRBV4-3, the J call TRBJ2-7; 12 nucleotides line up with TRBD2. Germline V gene lookup returns CDR1 LGHNA and CDR2 YSLEER. There are 15 residues in the CDR3. The V segment lost 3 bases and the J segment 3 bases; nucleotides outside the gene matches: 3.

V gene TRBV27 combines with J gene TRBJ2-1; 10 bases are shared with TRBD2. The junction had 11 bases not matched to a gene; V was cut back by 6 bases and J by 0 bases. CDR3 length: 18 residues. Germline CDR1 is MNHEY and CDR2 is SMNVEV (reference sequence). The CDR3 DNA reads as TGTGCCAGCAGAGCTGGACTAGCGGATTTGAGCTCCTACAATGAGCAGTTCTTC. Translating gives CASRAGLADLSSYNEQFF.

V gene TRBV18 combines with J gene TRBJ1-1, with a possible D match to TRBD1 (5 bases). This CDR3 contains 13 residues. V lost 6 bases and J lost 3, with 11 bases in between. Germline V gene lookup returns CDR1 KGHSH and CDR2 LQKENI. Here the CDR3 DNA reads TGTGCCAGCTCCGGGCAGGGTTACACTGAAGCTTTCTTT. The encoded protein is CASSGQGYTEAFF.

The chain uses TRBV28 and TRBJ1-2; maybe TRBD1 (6 bases). V was cut by 5 bases and J by 8 bases, with 12 bases left in between. This CDR3 has 12 amino acids. The germline V gene has CDR1 MDHEN and CDR2 SYDVKM. DNA for the CDR3: TGTGCCAGCAGTGACCCAGGGGAAGGCTACACCTTC. Protein sequence: CASSDPGEGYTF.

V and J are TRBV10-3 and TRBJ1-3, with unresolved D. The germline CDR1 and CDR2 sequences are ENHRY and SYGVKD. The CDR3 runs to 13 residues. Deletions cut 0 bases from V and 16 bases from J, with 16 bases between. This CDR3 reads CAISESADHPRYF. The CDR3 DNA reads as TGTGCCATCAGTGAGTCCGCAGACCATCCTAGGTATTTT.

The CDR3 loop reads CASSQAGDIGSNGYTF. The CDR3 DNA follows: TGTGCCAGCAGCCAAGCCGGGGACATCGGGTCAAATGGCTACACCTTC. The V call is TRBV3-1 (or the pseudogene TRBV3-2), the J call TRBJ1-2; weak D call: TRBD1 (6 bases). CDR3 size: 16 residues. Germline V lookup: CDR1 LGHDT, CDR2 YNNKEL (reference sequence). V lost 1 base and J lost 6, with 18 bases in between.